This T cell receptor beta chain was obtained from a study of cytomegalovirus exposure and HLA in healthy donors. Overall study: Unique TCR beta sequences numbering approximately 120 million came from about 179 million T cells in an earlier analysis.

Points from the study as a whole: Altogether, about 160 TCR beta chains were recorded as cytomegalovirus-associated.

PCR employed 60 Vbeta and 13 Jbeta primers. Assay used: immunoSEQ multiplex PCR; TCRdb lists only in-frame clones, some missing. The data contain 130,000 to 150,000 clones, almost 80% of them singletons. The CDR3 length is 15 residues. The germline gives CDR1 KGHSH, CDR2 LQKENI. V was trimmed by 0 bases and J by 0 bases, leaving 8 bases between them. Turning to this clone: The target antigen is unknown.

The chain recombines TRBV18 with TRBJ1-2; D gene uncertain. This sequence originates from a woman between 40 and 55 years old in good health and CMV-seropositive. Sequences were obtained from PBMCs. CDR3 residues: CASSPPELPNYGYTF. CDR3 bases: TGTGCCAGCTCACCACCCGAGTTACCTAACTATGGCTACACCTTC.